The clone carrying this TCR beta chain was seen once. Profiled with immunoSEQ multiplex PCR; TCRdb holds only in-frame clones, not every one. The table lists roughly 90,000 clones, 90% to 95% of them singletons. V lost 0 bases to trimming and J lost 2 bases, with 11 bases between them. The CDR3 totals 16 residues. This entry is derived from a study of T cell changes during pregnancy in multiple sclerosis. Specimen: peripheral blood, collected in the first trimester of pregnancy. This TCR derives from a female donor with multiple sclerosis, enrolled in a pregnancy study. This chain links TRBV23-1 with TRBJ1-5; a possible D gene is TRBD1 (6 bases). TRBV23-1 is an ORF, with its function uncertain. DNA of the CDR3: TGCGCCAGCAGTCAATCTGGCAGGGGTCGCAATCAGCCCCAGCATTTT. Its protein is CASSQSGRGRNQPQHF.